This is a list of T cell receptor beta chains from one sample in a study of CD8 T cells in Susac syndrome. TCRdb re-called the immunoSEQ multiplex PCR reads with MiXCR, one entry per CDR3 protein. The table records about 160,000 distinct CDR3 sequences, roughly 95% of them present only once. The sequenced material came from CD4+ T cells from PBMCs. The receptor source for this set is a human donor with multiple sclerosis. Both conserved end residues are trimmed from each CDR3.

v_call cdr3_aa
TRBV27 ASSHASGEQY
TRBV27 ASSSPTSGANNEQF
TRBV3-1 ASSHLDRGNYGYT
TRBV6-5 ASSYGGTGEWEQY
TRBV28 ASSSLVGGKNTEAF
TRBV10-3 AIKEAGSNQPQH
TRBV19 ASAPGQGAYEQY
TRBV7-8 ASSLGTIQGDQPQH
TRBV9 ASSVEWVPETQY
TRBV7-9 ASSSSLGALYEQY
TRBV6-2/TRBV6-3 ASSSGGRGSYEQY
TRBV20-1 SASNGRIDNEQF
TRBV29-1 SAPLQGGEAF
TRBV11-2 ASSLDLAGGVYEQY
TRBV6-2/TRBV6-3 ASSFSGYEQY
TRBV2 ASVGYNEQF
TRBV5-6 ASTSPWNTEAF
TRBV4-3 ASSHPGRGDTIY
TRBV7-2 ASSYSNSYEQY
TRBV30 AWRDTSAQETQY
TRBV12-3/TRBV12-4 ATSWAGGRKEQF
TRBV5-6 ASSQGVGGPDTQY
TRBV7-9 ASSLIGGGRAADTQY
TRBV6-5 ASSYSMHLPDRGNIQY